This T cell receptor beta chain was retrieved from a study of beta chain features in type 1 diabetes. Study-level information: On cell yields, gender and age, patients and healthy donors were similar. General study points: There was a moderate but significant shortening of TCRB CDR3s in all four CD4+ subsets of Type 1 diabetes patients. Among patients, naive, central memory and Treg TCRB repertoires appeared more similar than among healthy donors.

CDR1 is MDHEN and CDR2 is SYDVKM in the germline V gene. V was cut by 9 bases and J by 8 bases, with 12 bases left in between. CDR3 size: 11 residues. Each of the sorted populations had a purity greater than 98%. The whole isolated RNA underwent reverse transcription, so sequencing captured expressed TCRB transcripts. Assay used: immunoSEQ multiplex PCR; TCRdb lists only in-frame clones, some missing. The data hold 900,000 or so clones, with roughly 16% observed a single time. Turning to this clone: Its antigen is still unknown.

Source material: naive CD4+ T cells from blood. The receptor was derived from a woman younger than 30 in good health. The gene calls are TRBV28 and TRBJ2-3; D ambiguous. Here the CDR3 reads CASAGRGTQYF. For the CDR3, the DNA is TGTGCCAGTGCAGGTCGAGGTACGCAGTATTTT.